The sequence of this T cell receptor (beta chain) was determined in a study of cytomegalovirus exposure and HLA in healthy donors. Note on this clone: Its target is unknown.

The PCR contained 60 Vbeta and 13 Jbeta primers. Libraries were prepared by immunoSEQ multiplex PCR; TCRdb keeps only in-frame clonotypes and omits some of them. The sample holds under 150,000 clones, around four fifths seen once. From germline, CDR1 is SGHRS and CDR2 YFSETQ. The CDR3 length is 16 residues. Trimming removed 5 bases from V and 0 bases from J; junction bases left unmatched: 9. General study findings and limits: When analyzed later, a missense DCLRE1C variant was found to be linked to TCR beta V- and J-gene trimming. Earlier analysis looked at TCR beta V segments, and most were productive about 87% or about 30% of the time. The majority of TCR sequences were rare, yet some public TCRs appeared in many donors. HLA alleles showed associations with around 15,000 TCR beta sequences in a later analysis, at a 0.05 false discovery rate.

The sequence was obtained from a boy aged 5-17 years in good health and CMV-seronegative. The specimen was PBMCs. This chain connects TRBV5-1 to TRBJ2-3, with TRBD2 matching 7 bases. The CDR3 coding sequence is TGCGCCAGCAGGCTGACTTTGGGACTAAGCACAGATACGCAGTATTTT. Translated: CASRLTLGLSTDTQYF.